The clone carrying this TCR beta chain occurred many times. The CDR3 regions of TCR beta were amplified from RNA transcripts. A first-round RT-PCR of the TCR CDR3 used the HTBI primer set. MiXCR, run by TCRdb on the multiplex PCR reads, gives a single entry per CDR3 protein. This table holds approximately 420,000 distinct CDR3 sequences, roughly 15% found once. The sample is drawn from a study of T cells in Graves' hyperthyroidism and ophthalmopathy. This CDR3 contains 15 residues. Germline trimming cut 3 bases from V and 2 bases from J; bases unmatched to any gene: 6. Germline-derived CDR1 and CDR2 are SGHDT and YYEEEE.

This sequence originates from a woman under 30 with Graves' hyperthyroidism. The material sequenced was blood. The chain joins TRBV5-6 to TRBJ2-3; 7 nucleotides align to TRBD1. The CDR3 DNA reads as TGTGCCAGCAGCTCTTACGACAGGGACACAGATACGCAGTATTTT. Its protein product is CASSSYDRDTDTQYF.